A single sample is the source of the 7 T cell receptor beta chains below, sequenced in a study of PD-1 blockade in classical Hodgkin lymphoma. The patients all showed relapse after autologous stem cell transplantation, while their brentuximab vedotin exposure varied. Produced via immunoSEQ multiplex PCR; TCRdb's table is partial and in-frame only. This table has some 13,000 clones, around 86% appearing once. Sequenced material: peripheral blood mononuclear cells (PBMCs), taken at baseline. Receptors were obtained from a human donor with classical Hodgkin lymphoma.

This chain links TRBV5-1 with TRBJ2-1, with D perhaps TRBD1 (5 bases). This CDR3 is built from 14 residues. Between the trimmed V and J ends, which lost 0 bases and 5 bases, there was a span of 9 bases. CDR1 and CDR2 (germline): SGHRS, YFSETQ. The CDR3, as DNA: TGCGCCAGCAGCTTGGTCTCAGGGAACAATGAGCAGTTCTTC. Translated, it gives CASSLVSGNNEQFF. Complete variable domain (other parts from reference TRBV5-1 and TRBJ2-1): KAGVTQTPRYLIKTRGQQVTLSCSPISGHRSVSWYQQTPGQGLQFLFEYFSETQRNKGNFPGRFSGRQFSNSRSEMNVSTLELGDSALYLCASSLVSGNNEQFFGPGTRLTVL.

This clone was observed a few times. The rearrangement links TRBV28 to TRBJ2-3; weak D call: TRBD2 (6 bases). Trimming shortened V by 5 bases and J by 4 bases, and 16 bases separated the two germline ends. The CDR3 spans 15 residues. Germline assignment: CDR1 MDHEN and CDR2 SYDVKM. CDR3 region: CASSRSSGLPDTQYF. For the CDR3, the DNA is TGTGCCAGCAGTCGGTCCAGCGGGCTCCCAGATACGCAGTATTTT.

This clone came up a few times. This chain's CDR3 is CAISEARGGGAYEQYF. Here the CDR3 DNA reads TGTGCCATCAGTGAGGCCCGCGGAGGGGGGGCCTACGAGCAGTACTTC. This rearrangement joins TRBV10-3 to TRBJ2-7, with D maybe TRBD2 (7 bases). V lost 2 bases and J 2 bases, leaving 16 bases between the germline ends. Germline V CDR1 and CDR2: ENHRY, SYGVKD. This CDR3 has 16 amino acids.

In its sample, this clone was seen once. This chain links TRBV6-5 with TRBJ2-2; 9 bases agree with TRBD2. The V and J ends lost 2 bases and 6 bases, in that order; junction bases with no gene match: 7. This CDR3 spans 16 amino acids. Germline V gene sequence: CDR1 MNHEY, CDR2 SVGAGI. The CDR3 loop reads CASSYTPGLAAGELFF. CDR3 nucleotides: TGTGCCAGCAGTTACACCCCGGGACTAGCAGCCGGGGAGCTGTTTTTT.

The chain employs TRBV5-1 and TRBJ2-7; 13 nucleotides agree with TRBD2. Germline CDR1 and CDR2: SGHRS and YFSETQ. Trimming cost V 4 bases and J 6 bases; bases outside gene matches: 13. This CDR3 contains 17 residues. As DNA, the CDR3 is TGCGCCAGCAGCACCGGGACTAGCGGGAAGGGAGGTGTCGAGCAGTACTTC. Translating gives CASSTGTSGKGGVEQYF.

The table lists this clone with a count of one. The chain has TRBV6-5 and TRBJ2-3; TRBD2 agrees at 7 bases. J was trimmed by 2 bases and V by 5 bases; bases with no gene match: 4. Germline values: CDR1 MNHEY, CDR2 SVGAGI. This CDR3 comprises 14 residues. The CDR3 nucleotides read TGTGCCAGCAGTCCGGGAGGCCCCACAGATACGCAGTATTTT. Protein sequence: CASSPGGPTDTQYF.

The rearrangement links TRBV19 to TRBJ2-3; 7 positions agree with TRBD2. Trimming removed 5 bases from V and 3 bases from J; junction bases left unmatched: 5. The CDR3 sequence is 14 residues long. Per the germline V gene, CDR1 is LNHDA and CDR2 is SQIVND (reference sequence). In DNA form, the CDR3 reads TGTGCCAGTAGTTTGGGACTACCTACAGATACGCAGTATTTT. Translation gives CASSLGLPTDTQYF.